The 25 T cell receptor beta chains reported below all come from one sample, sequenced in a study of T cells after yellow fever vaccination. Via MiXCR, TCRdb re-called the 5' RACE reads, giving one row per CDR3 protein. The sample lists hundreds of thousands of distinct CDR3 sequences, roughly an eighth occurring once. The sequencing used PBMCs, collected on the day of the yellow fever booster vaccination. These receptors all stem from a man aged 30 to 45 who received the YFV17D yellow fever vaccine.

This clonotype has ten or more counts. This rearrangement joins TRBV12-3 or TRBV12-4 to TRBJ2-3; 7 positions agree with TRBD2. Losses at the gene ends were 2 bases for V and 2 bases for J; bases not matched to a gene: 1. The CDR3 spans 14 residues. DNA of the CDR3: TGTGCCAGCAGTTTACTAGCGGACACAGATACGCAGTATTTT. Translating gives CASSLLADTDTQYF.

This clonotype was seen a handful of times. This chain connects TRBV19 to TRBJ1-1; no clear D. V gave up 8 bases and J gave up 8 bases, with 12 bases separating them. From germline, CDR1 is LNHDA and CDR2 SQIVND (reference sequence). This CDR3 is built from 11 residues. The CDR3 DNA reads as TGTGCCAGTGGGGATCAAGAAGAAGCTTTCTTT. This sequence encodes CASGDQEEAFF.

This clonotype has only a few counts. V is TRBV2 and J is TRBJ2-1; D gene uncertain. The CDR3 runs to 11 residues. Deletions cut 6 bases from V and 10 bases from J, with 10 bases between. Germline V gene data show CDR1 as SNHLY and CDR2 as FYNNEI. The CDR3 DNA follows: TGTGCCAGCAGGAAGGTGCTGGAGCAGTTCTTC. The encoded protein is CASRKVLEQFF.

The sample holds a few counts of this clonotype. This CDR3 reads CSASRGAQETQYF. DNA for the CDR3: TGCAGTGCTAGCCGGGGGGCTCAAGAGACCCAGTACTTC. V and J are TRBV20-1 and TRBJ2-5; D might be TRBD2 (7 bases). Germline CDR1 DFQATT, CDR2 SNEGSKA (reference sequence). V lost 3 bases to trimming and J lost 2 bases, with 10 bases between them. The CDR3 extends over 13 amino acids.

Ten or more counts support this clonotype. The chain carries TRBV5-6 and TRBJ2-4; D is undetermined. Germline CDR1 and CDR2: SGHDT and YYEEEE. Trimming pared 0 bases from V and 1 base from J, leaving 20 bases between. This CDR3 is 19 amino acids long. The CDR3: CASSLARPRLLRAKNIQYF. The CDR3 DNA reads TGTGCCAGCAGCTTGGCACGGCCCCGACTTTTGAGGGCCAAAAACATTCAGTACTTC. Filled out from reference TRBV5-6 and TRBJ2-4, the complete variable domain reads DAGVTQSPTHLIKTRGQQVTLRCSPKSGHDTVSWYQQALGQGPQFIFQYYEEEERQRGNFPDRFSGHQFPNYSSELNVNALLLGDSALYLCASSLARPRLLRAKNIQYFGAGTRLSVL.

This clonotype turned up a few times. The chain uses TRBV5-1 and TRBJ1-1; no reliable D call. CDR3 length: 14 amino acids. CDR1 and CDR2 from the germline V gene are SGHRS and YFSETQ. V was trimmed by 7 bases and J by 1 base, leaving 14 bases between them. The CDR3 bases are TGCGCCAGCCTACCTCTTTCGGGGAACACTGAAGCTTTCTTT. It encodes CASLPLSGNTEAFF.

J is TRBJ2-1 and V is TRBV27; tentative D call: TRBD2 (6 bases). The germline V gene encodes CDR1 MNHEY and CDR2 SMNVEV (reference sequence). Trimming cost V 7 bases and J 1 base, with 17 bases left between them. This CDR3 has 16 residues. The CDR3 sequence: CASKASGGLSYNEQFF. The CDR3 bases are TGTGCCAGCAAAGCCTCCGGGGGACTGTCCTACAATGAGCAGTTCTTC.

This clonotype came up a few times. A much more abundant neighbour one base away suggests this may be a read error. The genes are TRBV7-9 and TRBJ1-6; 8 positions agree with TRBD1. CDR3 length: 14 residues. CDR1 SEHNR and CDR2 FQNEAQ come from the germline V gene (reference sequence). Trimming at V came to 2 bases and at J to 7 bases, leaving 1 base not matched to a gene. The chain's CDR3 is CASSLRTGNSPLHF. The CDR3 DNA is TGTGCCAGCAGCTTAAGGACAGGGAATTCACCCCTCCACTTT.

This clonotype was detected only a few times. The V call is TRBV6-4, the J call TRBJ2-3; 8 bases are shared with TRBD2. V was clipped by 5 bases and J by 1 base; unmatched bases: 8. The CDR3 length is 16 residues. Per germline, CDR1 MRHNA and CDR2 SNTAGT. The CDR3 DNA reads TGTGCCAGCAGTACCCCCGGGGGGGGTGGCACAGATACGCAGTATTTT. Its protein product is CASSTPGGGGTDTQYF.

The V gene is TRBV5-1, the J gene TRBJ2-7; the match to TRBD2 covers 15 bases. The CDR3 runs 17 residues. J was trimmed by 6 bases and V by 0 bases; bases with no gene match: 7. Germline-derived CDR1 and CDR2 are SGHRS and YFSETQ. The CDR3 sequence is CASSLELGLAGGFEQYF. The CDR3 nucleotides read TGCGCCAGCAGCTTGGAGCTTGGACTAGCGGGAGGGTTCGAGCAGTACTTC.

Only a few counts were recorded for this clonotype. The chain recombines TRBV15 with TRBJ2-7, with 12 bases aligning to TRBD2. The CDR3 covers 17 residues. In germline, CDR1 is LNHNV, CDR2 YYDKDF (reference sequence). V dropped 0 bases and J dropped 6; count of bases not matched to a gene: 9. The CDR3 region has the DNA TGTGCCACCAGCAGAGATTTGACTAGCGGGAGTTTTGCCGAGCAGTACTTC. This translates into CATSRDLTSGSFAEQYF.

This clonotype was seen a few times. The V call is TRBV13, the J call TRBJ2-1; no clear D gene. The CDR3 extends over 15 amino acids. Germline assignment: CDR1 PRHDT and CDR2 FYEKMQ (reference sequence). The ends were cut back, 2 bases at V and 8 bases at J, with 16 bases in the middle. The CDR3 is CASSLRALALDEQFF. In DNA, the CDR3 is TGTGCCAGCAGCTTAAGGGCGCTGGCCCTGGATGAGCAGTTCTTC.

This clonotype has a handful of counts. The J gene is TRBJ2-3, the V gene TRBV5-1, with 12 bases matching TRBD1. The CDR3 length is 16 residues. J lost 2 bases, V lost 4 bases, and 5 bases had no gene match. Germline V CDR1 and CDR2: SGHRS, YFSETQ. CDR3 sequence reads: CASSHAGQGATDTQYF. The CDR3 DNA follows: TGCGCCAGCAGCCACGCGGGACAGGGGGCCACAGATACGCAGTATTTT.

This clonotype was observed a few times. The CDR3 is CASSRGLSETQYF. The DNA of the CDR3 is TGTGCCAGCAGCCGGGGACTCTCGGAGACCCAGTACTTC. The genes are TRBV3-1 and TRBJ2-5, with D possibly matching TRBD2 (6 bases). Germline V lookup: CDR1 LGHDT, CDR2 YNNKEL (reference sequence). CDR3 length: 13 residues. The V and J ends lost 4 bases and 5 bases respectively, with 11 bases between them.

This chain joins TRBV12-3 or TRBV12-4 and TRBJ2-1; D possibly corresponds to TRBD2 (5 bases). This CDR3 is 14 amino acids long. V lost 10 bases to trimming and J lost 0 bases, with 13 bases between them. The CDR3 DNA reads TGTGCCACCCAGAGCGGAAGCTCCTACAATGAGCAGTTCTTC. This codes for CATQSGSSYNEQFF.

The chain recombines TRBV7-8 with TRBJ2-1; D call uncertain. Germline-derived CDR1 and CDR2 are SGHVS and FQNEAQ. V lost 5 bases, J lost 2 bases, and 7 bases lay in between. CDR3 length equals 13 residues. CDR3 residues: CASSPQAYNEQFF. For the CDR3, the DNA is TGTGCCAGCAGCCCCCAGGCCTACAATGAGCAGTTCTTC.

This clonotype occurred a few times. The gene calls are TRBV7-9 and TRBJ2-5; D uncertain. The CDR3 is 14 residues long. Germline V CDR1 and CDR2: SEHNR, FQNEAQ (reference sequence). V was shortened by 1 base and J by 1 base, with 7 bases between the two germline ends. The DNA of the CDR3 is TGTGCCAGCAGCTTAGAACAGATCCAAGAGACCCAGTACTTC. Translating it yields CASSLEQIQETQYF.

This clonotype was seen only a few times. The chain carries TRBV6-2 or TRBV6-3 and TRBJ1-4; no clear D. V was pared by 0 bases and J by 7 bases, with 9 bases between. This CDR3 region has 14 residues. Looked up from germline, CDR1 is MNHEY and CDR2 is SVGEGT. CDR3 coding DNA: TGTGCCAGCAGTTACTCGGGGAGAGGTGAAAAACTGTTTTTT. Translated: CASSYSGRGEKLFF.

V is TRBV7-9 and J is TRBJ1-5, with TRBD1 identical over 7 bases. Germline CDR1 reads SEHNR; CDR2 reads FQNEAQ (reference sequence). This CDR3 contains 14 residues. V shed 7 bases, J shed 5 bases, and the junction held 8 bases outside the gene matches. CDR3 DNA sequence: TGTGCCAGCACCATGACAGGGCCCCATCAGCCCCAGCATTTT. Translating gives CASTMTGPHQPQHF.

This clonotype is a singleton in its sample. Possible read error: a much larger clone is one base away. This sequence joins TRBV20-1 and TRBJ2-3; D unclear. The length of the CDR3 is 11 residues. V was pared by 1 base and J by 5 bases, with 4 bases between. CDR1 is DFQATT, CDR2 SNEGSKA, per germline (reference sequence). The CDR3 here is CSARGRDTQYF. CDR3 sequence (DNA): TGCAGTGCTAGAGGCAGAGATACGCAGTATTTT.

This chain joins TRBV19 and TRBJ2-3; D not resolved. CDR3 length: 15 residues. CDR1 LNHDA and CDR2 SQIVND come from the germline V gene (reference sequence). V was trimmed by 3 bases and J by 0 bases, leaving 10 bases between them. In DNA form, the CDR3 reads TGTGCCAGTAGTATGGGCAGGACCAGCACAGATACGCAGTATTTT. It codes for CASSMGRTSTDTQYF.

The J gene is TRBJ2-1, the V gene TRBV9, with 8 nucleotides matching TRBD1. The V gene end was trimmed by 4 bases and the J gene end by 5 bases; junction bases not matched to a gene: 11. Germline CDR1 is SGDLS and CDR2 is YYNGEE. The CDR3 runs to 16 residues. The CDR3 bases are TGTGCCAGCAGCATGAAACAGGGGGACCTTGACAATGAGCAGTTCTTC. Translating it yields CASSMKQGDLDNEQFF.

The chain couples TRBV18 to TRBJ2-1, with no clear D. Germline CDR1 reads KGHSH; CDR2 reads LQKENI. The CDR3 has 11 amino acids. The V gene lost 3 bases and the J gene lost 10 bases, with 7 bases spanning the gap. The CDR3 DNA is TGTGCCAGCTCACCGAAGGAGGAGCAGTTCTTC. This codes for CASSPKEEQFF.

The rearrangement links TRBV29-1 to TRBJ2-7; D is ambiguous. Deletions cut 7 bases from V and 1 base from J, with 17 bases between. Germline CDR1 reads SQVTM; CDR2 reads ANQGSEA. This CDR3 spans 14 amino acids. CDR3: CSAIGLGKSYEQYF. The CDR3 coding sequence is TGCAGCGCGATCGGGCTTGGAAAATCCTACGAGCAGTACTTC.

The CDR3 DNA reads as TGTGCCAGCAGCGCGACTAGCGGGAGTTTCGGGGAGCTGTTTTTT. This sequence encodes CASSATSGSFGELFF. This chain links TRBV14 with TRBJ2-2, with 12 bases that match TRBD2. Germline values: CDR1 SGHDN, CDR2 FVKESK. The CDR3 totals 15 residues. Trimming took 5 bases from V and 7 from J; bases not matched to a gene: 5.